Listed below are T cell receptor beta chains from one sample, sequenced in a study of T-cell reconstitution after alpha-beta-depleted transplantation in children. TCRdb processed the PCR reads anew with MiXCR; each CDR3 protein has one entry. This sample carries about 980,000 distinct CDR3 sequences, 25% to 35% of them seen once, and the ten largest clones take roughly 27%. Sequences were derived from PBMCs, mostly from graft donor cells, sampled 360 days after TCRalphabeta/CD19-depleted stem cell transplant. Receptors originate from a boy under two years old who had a stem cell transplant for SCID, so the T cells may come from the graft donor. Each CDR3 is given with its conserved first and last residue.

j_gene,v_gene,CDR3aa
TRBJ1-1,TRBV20-1,CSARVRGAMSRAFF
TRBJ2-5,TRBV7-9,CASSLHTGSQETQYF
TRBJ1-1,TRBV7-2,CASRLHLGLTEAFF
TRBJ1-1,TRBV6-5,CASSYDRSPRTEAFF
TRBJ2-5,TRBV29-1,CSVGKGGGVETQYF
TRBJ2-3,TRBV5-5,CASSLAAGRTDTQYF
TRBJ2-3,TRBV5-1,CASSLFGRGLSDTQYF
TRBJ1-4,TRBV11-2,CASSLGPRATNEKLFF
TRBJ1-2,TRBV12-3/TRBV12-4,CASSPTASYGYTF
TRBJ2-6,TRBV20-1,CSARAGIGANVLTF
TRBJ2-3,TRBV24-1,CATSEGRWGQRGTDTQYF
TRBJ2-7,TRBV12-3/TRBV12-4,CASSFGRVGSYEQYF
TRBJ2-1,TRBV25-1,CASSAQGSSYNEQFF
TRBJ2-5,TRBV7-2,CASSIQGIQETQYF
TRBJ2-2,TRBV5-1,CASSWTGGVNTGELFF
TRBJ2-2,TRBV10-2,CASSESAGEGGELFF
TRBJ2-2,TRBV30,CAMERRSAGELFF
TRBJ2-3,TRBV20-1,CSARGQRGPNPVTDTQYF
TRBJ2-7,TRBV12-3/TRBV12-4,CASRLDRGSVYEQYF
TRBJ2-7,TRBV5-1,CASSLAGALSEQYF
TRBJ2-3,TRBV29-1,CSVEETATDTQYF
TRBJ1-6,TRBV20-1,CSARTSDGPGGSLHF
TRBJ2-7,TRBV7-2,CASSLARALAARQYF
TRBJ2-7,TRBV4-1,CASSPSMDRAYEQYF
TRBJ2-7,TRBV4-3,CASSQEYFRAGSYEQYF
TRBJ1-5,TRBV12-5,CARWSNQPQHF
TRBJ1-2,TRBV7-6,CASSLGRGYDYGYTF
TRBJ2-3,TRBV18,CASSQGLAWGTDTQYF
TRBJ2-1,TRBV4-2,CASSRGTLYNEQFF
TRBJ2-3,TRBV27,CASSLYEDPDTQYF
TRBJ2-1,TRBV30,CAWSRSETEQFF
TRBJ1-5,TRBV4-1,CASSPIRTAGQPQHF
TRBJ2-5,TRBV20-1,CSARVTETQYF
TRBJ2-1,TRBV7-8,CASSLGATGWVNEQFF
TRBJ1-4,TRBV5-1,CASSFADPGANEKLFF
TRBJ2-7,TRBV20-1,CSARGGDRYEQYF
TRBJ2-5,TRBV5-1,CASRRPPSQETQYF